This T cell receptor (beta chain) was retrieved from a study of blood T cell repertoires in COVID-19. Turning to the study itself: There were acute and convalescent COVID-19 samples, and they came from the United States, Italy and Spain.

In the source study's methods: Reference gene primers were amplified, and this amplification served to estimate nucleated cell counts. Clones were read by immunoSEQ multiplex PCR, and TCRdb kept only the in-frame ones, dropping some. The V and J calls and clone size were taken over from that table, and D and trimming were inferred from the DNA. Here the sample spans over 60,000 clones, about 80% being singletons. The germline V gene has CDR1 SEHNR and CDR2 FQNEAQ (reference sequence). This CDR3 region has 15 residues. V shed 6 bases and J 0 bases; nucleotides not matched to a gene: 7. This rearrangement joins TRBV7-9 to TRBJ2-7; TRBD2 matches 8 bases. Material: peripheral blood. The sequence was obtained from a woman older than 75 with acute or convalescent COVID-19. The CDR3 nucleotides read TGTGCCAGCAGATCAACCGGGACTAGCTCCTACGAGCAGTACTTC. It translates to CASRSTGTSSYEQYF.